These 25 T cell receptor beta chains originate from one sample sequenced in a study of early T cells in non-severe SARS-CoV-2 infection. TCRdb called the 5' RACE reads again in MiXCR, with one record for every CDR3 protein. The table has around 78,000 distinct CDR3 sequences, more than 13% seen once. The specimen was whole blood. These receptors were obtained from an adult who was a healthcare worker with PCR-confirmed SARS-CoV-2 infection or an uninfected control (not recorded which).

This clonotype was observed many times. The V and J genes are TRBV20-1 and TRBJ2-5; either TRBD1 or TRBD2 may supply D (5 bases each). Trimming removed 5 bases from V and 5 bases from J, with 18 bases in between. Germline CDR1 reads DFQATT; CDR2 reads SNEGSKA (reference sequence). The CDR3 consists of 14 residues. CDR3 DNA sequence: TGCAGTGCTTCCCCCGGTCGGGGCCTGGAGACCCAGTACTTC. It translates to CSASPGRGLETQYF.

This clonotype was counted between two and nine times. V gene TRBV10-2 combines with J gene TRBJ2-7; D gene uncertain. The germline gives CDR1 WSHSY, CDR2 SAAADI. The CDR3 is made up of 11 amino acids. V lost 4 bases and J 5 bases, leaving 6 bases between the germline ends. CDR3 sequence (DNA): TGCGCCAGCAGTGTCCGGGACGAGCAGTACTTC. This translates into CASSVRDEQYF.

V usage is TRBV3-1 and J usage is TRBJ2-7; D is perhaps TRBD1 (6 bases). Trimming removed 4 bases at V and 3 bases at J, with 13 bases between. CDR3 length: 14 amino acids. Germline CDR1 LGHDT, CDR2 YNNKEL (reference sequence). CDR3 sequence: CASSRKGQNYEQYF. DNA of the CDR3: TGTGCCAGCAGCCGCAAAGGACAGAACTACGAGCAGTACTTC.

The chain is built from TRBV29-1 and TRBJ2-3; the match to TRBD2 covers 12 bases. CDR1 SQVTM and CDR2 ANQGSEA come from the germline V gene. V lost 7 bases to trimming and J lost 6 bases; unmatched junction nucleotides: 8. CDR3 length: 14 amino acids. In DNA, the CDR3 is TGCAGCGGATCACTAGCGGGGGGCCCGGATACGCAGTATTTT. It encodes CSGSLAGGPDTQYF.

The sample holds a few counts of this clonotype. The chain uses TRBV5-6 and TRBJ2-7; D ambiguous. The V end was cut by 0 bases, the J end by 2 bases, with 6 bases between. Germline-derived CDR1 and CDR2 are SGHDT and YYEEEE. The CDR3 runs to 13 residues. The DNA of the CDR3 is TGTGCCAGCAGCTTGGCCACAGCCTACGAGCAGTACTTC. Translated: CASSLATAYEQYF.

The chain couples TRBV5-1 to TRBJ1-5, with unresolved D. In germline, CDR1 is SGHRS, CDR2 YFSETQ. This CDR3 comprises 13 residues. Trimming removed 0 bases from V and 5 bases from J, with 6 bases in between. This CDR3 is CASSLGEDQPQHF. CDR3 in DNA: TGCGCCAGCAGCTTGGGGGAGGATCAGCCCCAGCATTTT. Full variable domain (missing parts from reference TRBV5-1 and TRBJ1-5): KAGVTQTPRYLIKTRGQQVTLSCSPISGHRSVSWYQQTPGQGLQFLFEYFSETQRNKGNFPGRFSGRQFSNSRSEMNVSTLELGDSALYLCASSLGEDQPQHFGDGTRLSIL.

The gene calls are TRBV7-8 and TRBJ2-3; D may be TRBD2 (6 bases). Germline V gene lookup returns CDR1 SGHVS and CDR2 FQNEAQ. V shed 8 bases and J shed 0 bases, with 15 bases lying between them. CDR3 size: 15 residues. The CDR3 region is CASVAGTPSTDTQYF. CDR3 nucleotide sequence: TGTGCCAGCGTCGCCGGGACTCCCAGCACAGATACGCAGTATTTT.

This rearrangement joins TRBV29-1 to TRBJ2-7; D is ambiguous. Germline V gene lookup returns CDR1 SQVTM and CDR2 ANQGSEA. V was pared by 2 bases and J by 7 bases, with 9 bases between. This CDR3 is built from 11 residues. CDR3 coding DNA: TGCAGCGTTGAACGACTGGGGGAGCAGTACTTC. Its translation is CSVERLGEQYF.

The table lists this clonotype with a few counts. The DNA of the CDR3 is TGTGCCAGCAGCCCGTCCGGGACAGGAGATGAGCAGTTCTTC. Translated, it gives CASSPSGTGDEQFF. The rearrangement links TRBV7-6 to TRBJ2-1; TRBD1 aligns across 8 bases. V lost 5 bases, J lost 8 bases, and 8 bases stayed unmatched. The CDR3 has 14 amino acids. Germline loops: CDR1 SGHVS, CDR2 FNYEAQ.

In its sample, this clonotype was seen many times. The chain is built from TRBV30 and TRBJ1-4; D gene ambiguous. The CDR3 is 13 amino acids. Germline V gives CDR1 GTSNPN, CDR2 SVGIG (reference sequence). V was clipped by 3 bases and J by 1 base, with 6 bases between them. The CDR3 loop reads CAWSRGTNEKLFF. CDR3 nucleotides: TGTGCCTGGAGCCGAGGAACTAATGAAAAACTGTTTTTT.

This clonotype was recorded at least ten times. The CDR3 loop reads CASSEPGQPMNTEAFF. In DNA form, the CDR3 reads TGTGCCAGCTCAGAACCGGGACAGCCTATGAACACTGAAGCTTTCTTT. The chain combines TRBV18 with TRBJ1-1; 7 nucleotides agree with TRBD1. The CDR3 is 16 amino acids. Germline values: CDR1 KGHSH, CDR2 LQKENI. Losses at the gene ends were 5 bases for V and 0 bases for J; bases not matched to a gene: 9.

This clonotype was seen at least ten times. The chain links TRBV3-1 to TRBJ2-2; D ambiguous. Deletions cut 4 bases from V and 4 bases from J, with 7 bases between. The CDR3 is 13 amino acids. Germline CDR1 reads LGHDT; CDR2 reads YNNKEL (reference sequence). The CDR3 DNA reads TGTGCCAGCAGCCTCGGTCCCACCGGGGAGCTGTTTTTT. As protein: CASSLGPTGELFF.

This chain links TRBV9 with TRBJ2-3; D gene unclear. The ends were cut back, 3 bases at V and 2 bases at J, with 4 bases in the middle. The CDR3 totals 12 residues. CDR1 and CDR2 from the germline V gene are SGDLS and YYNGEE. The CDR3 sequence: CASSENTDTQYF. The DNA for the CDR3 is TGTGCCAGCAGCGAAAACACAGATACGCAGTATTTT.

The V call is TRBV7-3, the J call TRBJ2-7; 8 bases agree with TRBD1. The CDR3 is 14 amino acids. V gave up 3 bases and J gave up 6 bases; unmatched junction bases: 7. Germline CDR1 is SGHTA and CDR2 is FQGTGA. This CDR3 reads CASSFRDRRSEQYF. CDR3 in DNA: TGTGCCAGCAGCTTCCGGGACAGGAGGTCCGAGCAGTACTTC.

This clonotype was detected many times. The V call is TRBV20-1, the J call TRBJ2-1; D call uncertain. The V gene lost 5 bases and the J gene lost 5 bases, with 13 bases spanning the gap. There are 13 residues in the CDR3. Germline V lookup: CDR1 DFQATT, CDR2 SNEGSKA (reference sequence). The CDR3 sequence is CSAPPRKNNEQFF. In nucleotides, the CDR3 is TGCAGTGCTCCACCCCGTAAGAACAATGAGCAGTTCTTC.

This clonotype was recorded many times. The CDR3 protein is CASSLAGGLYNEQFF. The CDR3 bases are TGTGCCAGCAGTTTAGCGGGAGGCCTCTACAATGAGCAGTTCTTC. J is TRBJ2-1 and V is TRBV6-2 or TRBV6-3, with 10 bases fitting TRBD2. Germline assignment: CDR1 MNHEY and CDR2 SVGEGT. CDR3 length: 15 residues. V shed 4 bases, J shed 3 bases, and the junction held 3 bases outside the gene matches.

This chain connects TRBV7-9 to TRBJ1-2; the D is unclear. The CDR3 has 12 residues. V lost 8 bases and J lost 0, with 7 bases in between. Germline V gene lookup returns CDR1 SEHNR and CDR2 FQNEAQ (reference sequence). CDR3: CASSEANYGYTF. The CDR3 bases are TGTGCCAGCTCAGAAGCTAACTATGGCTACACCTTC.

This chain joins TRBV20-1 and TRBJ1-2, with D unclear. The V and J ends lost 1 base and 5 bases respectively, with 8 bases between them. From germline, CDR1 is DFQATT and CDR2 SNEGSKA (reference sequence). The CDR3 covers 12 residues. DNA for the CDR3: TGCAGTGCTAGAGGTGTTGGGTATGGCTACACCTTC. It specifies CSARGVGYGYTF.

This clonotype was counted a few times. The chain couples TRBV7-3 to TRBJ2-3; no reliable D call. Germline lookup yields CDR1 SGHTA and CDR2 FQGTGA. The CDR3 spans 13 residues. Trimming removed 4 bases at V and 0 bases at J, with 5 bases between. The CDR3 here is CASSSGSTDTQYF. For the CDR3, the DNA is TGTGCCAGCAGCTCCGGGAGCACAGATACGCAGTATTTT.

This clonotype appeared a few times. V gene TRBV5-6 combines with J gene TRBJ2-3, with D perhaps TRBD1 or TRBD2 (5 bases each). Trimming stripped 1 base from V and 4 bases from J, with 16 bases between. The germline gives CDR1 SGHDT, CDR2 YYEEEE. The CDR3 spans 16 residues. The CDR3 protein is CASSLWTLLGADTQYF. The CDR3, as DNA: TGTGCCAGCAGCTTGTGGACCTTACTAGGGGCAGATACGCAGTATTTT.

The chain has TRBV12-3 or TRBV12-4 and TRBJ2-2; 7 bases align to TRBD2. V was pared by 5 bases and J by 3 bases, with 6 bases of the junction left unmatched. The CDR3 is made up of 15 amino acids. The CDR3 here is CASSALRGDTGELFF. The CDR3 region has the DNA TGTGCCAGCAGTGCCCTACGGGGGGACACCGGGGAGCTGTTTTTT.

This clonotype has ten or more counts. V gene TRBV12-3 or TRBV12-4 combines with J gene TRBJ2-2; TRBD2 agrees at 8 bases. There are 14 residues in the CDR3. J gave up 6 bases and V 10 bases, and 10 bases lay outside the gene matches. The CDR3 protein is CATRGGLHAGELFF. The CDR3 nucleotides are TGTGCCACCCGGGGGGGGCTCCACGCCGGGGAGCTGTTTTTT.

This clonotype was observed many times. The chain carries TRBV18 and TRBJ1-2; no definite D call. CDR3 length equals 13 residues. CDR1 KGHSH and CDR2 LQKENI come from the germline V gene. V was shortened by 2 bases and J by 6 bases, with 10 bases between the two germline ends. The chain's CDR3 is CASSPEKFHGYTF. CDR3 nucleotides: TGTGCCAGCTCACCAGAGAAGTTCCATGGCTACACCTTC.

The table lists this clonotype with a few counts. The V call is TRBV28, the J call TRBJ2-5, with 7 bases identical to TRBD2. The V segment lost 6 bases and the J segment 4 bases; nucleotides outside the gene matches: 11. The CDR3 covers 15 residues. Germline V gives CDR1 MDHEN, CDR2 SYDVKM. CDR3: CASSWEGSGGETQYF. Written as DNA, the CDR3 is TGTGCCAGCAGCTGGGAAGGCTCGGGAGGAGAGACCCAGTACTTC.

Many counts were recorded for this clonotype. The chain combines TRBV7-6 with TRBJ1-2, with 7 bases that match TRBD1. CDR3 size: 16 residues. Germline V gives CDR1 SGHVS, CDR2 FNYEAQ. Trimming at V came to 1 base and at J to 2 bases, leaving 7 bases not matched to a gene. In DNA form, the CDR3 reads TGTGCCAGCAGCTTAGGACTTGGGACAGCCAACTATGGCTACACCTTC. Encoded protein: CASSLGLGTANYGYTF.